This TCR beta chain was profiled in a study of T cells in Graves' hyperthyroidism and ophthalmopathy. Study-wide background: Upon initial diagnosis and before any treatment, peripheral blood was collected.

This clonotype was recorded at least ten times. Trimming took 3 bases from V and 4 from J; bases not matched to a gene: 4. The germline gives CDR1 MNHEY, CDR2 SMNVEV (reference sequence). This CDR3 spans 14 amino acids. Researchers amplified the TCR beta CDR3 regions from RNA transcripts. When the TCR CDR3 underwent first-round RT-PCR, the HTBI primer set was used. TCRdb re-called the multiplex PCR reads through MiXCR, storing one row per CDR3 protein. Among approximately 610,000 distinct CDR3 sequences listed, roughly 14% were seen once. Ophthalmopathy patients had moderate-to-severe active disease, CAS ≥3, NOSPECS ≥4, and disease duration under 3 months. PBMCs were collected from an approximately 9.5 ml volume of fresh peripheral blood.

Sequencing input: blood. The receptor comes from a woman in her thirties or forties with Graves' ophthalmopathy. The rearrangement joins TRBV27 to TRBJ1-2; 8 bases align to TRBD1. CDR3: CASSFNRGTYGYTF. CDR3 bases: TGTGCCAGCAGTTTCAACAGGGGGACCTATGGCTACACCTTC.